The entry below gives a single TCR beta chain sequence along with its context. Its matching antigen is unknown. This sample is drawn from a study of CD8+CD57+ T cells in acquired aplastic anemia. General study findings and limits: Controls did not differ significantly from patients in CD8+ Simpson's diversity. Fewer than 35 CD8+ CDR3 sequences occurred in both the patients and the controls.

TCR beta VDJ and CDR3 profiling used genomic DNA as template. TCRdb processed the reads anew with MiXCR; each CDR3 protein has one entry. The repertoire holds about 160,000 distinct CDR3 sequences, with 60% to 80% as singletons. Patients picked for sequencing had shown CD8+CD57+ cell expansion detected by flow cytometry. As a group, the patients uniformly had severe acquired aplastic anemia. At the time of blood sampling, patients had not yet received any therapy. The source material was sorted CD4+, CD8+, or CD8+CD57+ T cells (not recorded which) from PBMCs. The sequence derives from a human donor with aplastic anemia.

The CDR3 DNA reads TGCGCCAGCAGCCTACCCCCGGTATATGAGCAGTTCTTC. Encoded protein: CASSLPPVYEQFF. The chain links TRBV5-1 to TRBJ2-1; D is uncertain. The germline V gene encodes CDR1 SGHRS and CDR2 YFSETQ. The CDR3 is 13 amino acids. Trimming took off 4 bases at V and 8 bases at J, with 13 bases between the two ends.